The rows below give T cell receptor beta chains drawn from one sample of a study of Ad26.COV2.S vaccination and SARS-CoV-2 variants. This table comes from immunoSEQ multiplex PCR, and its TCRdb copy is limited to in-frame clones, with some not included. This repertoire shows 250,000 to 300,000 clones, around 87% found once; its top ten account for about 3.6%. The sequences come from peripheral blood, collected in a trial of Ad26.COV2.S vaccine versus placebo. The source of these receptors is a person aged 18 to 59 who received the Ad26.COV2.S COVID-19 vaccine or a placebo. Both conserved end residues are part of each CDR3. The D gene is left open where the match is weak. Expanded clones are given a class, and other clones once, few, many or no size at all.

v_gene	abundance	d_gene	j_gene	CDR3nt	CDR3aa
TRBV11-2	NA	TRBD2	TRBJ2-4	TGTGCCAGCAGCTTGACTTGGCGGGGGTTTGTAACCGGCAACATTCAGTACTTC	CASSLTWRGFVTGNIQYF
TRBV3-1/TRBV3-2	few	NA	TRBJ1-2	TGTGCCAGCAGCGGTGGCTATGGCTACACCTTC	CASSGGYGYTF
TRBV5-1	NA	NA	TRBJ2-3	TGCGCCAGCACCCTCGGGAGCCCTAGCACAGATACGCAGTATTTT	CASTLGSPSTDTQYF
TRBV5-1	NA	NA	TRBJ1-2	TGCGCCAGCACTAGTTCAGACCCTTCGGAGCATGGCTACACCTTC	CASTSSDPSEHGYTF
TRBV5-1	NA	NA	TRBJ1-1	TGCGCCAGCAGCTTGGCTGGGGGAATGAACACTGAAGCTTTCTTT	CASSLAGGMNTEAFF
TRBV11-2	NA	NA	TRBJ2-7	TGTGCCAGCAGCTCCCTACTCAGAGCCTGGGACTACGAGCAGTACTTC	CASSSLLRAWDYEQYF
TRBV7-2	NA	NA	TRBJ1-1	TGTGCCAGCACCGCTTTGGGTAAGGGTCTCATTGAAGCTTTCTTT	CASTALGKGLIEAFF
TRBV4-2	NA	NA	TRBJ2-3	TGTGCCAGCAGCCAAGAAGGGACCGGCCGAAGCACAGATACGCAGTATTTT	CASSQEGTGRSTDTQYF
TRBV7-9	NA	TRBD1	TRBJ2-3	TGTGCCAGCAGATCAGACACAGGGGCGACTTCGGATACGCAGTATTTT	CASRSDTGATSDTQYF
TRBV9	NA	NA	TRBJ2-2	TGTGCCAGCAGCGTAGTCCCGGATACCACCGGGGAGCTGTTTTTT	CASSVVPDTTGELFF
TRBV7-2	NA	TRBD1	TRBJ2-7	TGTGCCAGCAGCTTAGGGGACAGGGTCTACGAGCAGTACTTC	CASSLGDRVYEQYF
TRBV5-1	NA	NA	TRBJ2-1	TGCGCCAGCGGGGCACAGGTAGTCAATGAGCAGTTCTTC	CASGAQVVNEQFF
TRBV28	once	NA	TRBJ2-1	TGTGCCAGCAGTCTGGGCTACAATGAGCAGTTCTTC	CASSLGYNEQFF
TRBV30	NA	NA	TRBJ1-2	TGTGCCTGGAGTATGGGGGGAGGTGGCTACACCTTC	CAWSMGGGGYTF
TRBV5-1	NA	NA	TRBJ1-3	TGCGACCAGCGGAGGTCTGGAAACACCATATATTTT	CDQRRSGNTIYF
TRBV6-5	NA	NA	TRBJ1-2	TGTGCCAGCAGCATCCAAATCGGGGGCGCGAATGGCTACACCTTC	CASSIQIGGANGYTF
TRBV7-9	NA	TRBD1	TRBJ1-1	TGTGCCAGCAGTCGACGACAGGGTGGGAACACTGAAGCTTTCTTT	CASSRRQGGNTEAFF
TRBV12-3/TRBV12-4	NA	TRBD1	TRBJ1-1	TGTGCCAGCAGTTTGGACAGGGGGAAGGAAGCTTTCTTT	CASSLDRGKEAFF
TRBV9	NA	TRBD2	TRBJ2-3	TGTGCCAGCAGCGGAGGGGGACTAGCGGCCATCCGGCAGTATTTT	CASSGGGLAAIRQYF
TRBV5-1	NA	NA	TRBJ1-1	TGCGCCAGCAGCTTGTTGGTAGACATGAACACTGAAGCTTTCTTT	CASSLLVDMNTEAFF
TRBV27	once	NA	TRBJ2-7	TGTGCCAGCAGTGGGGGCTCCTACGAGCAGTACTTC	CASSGGSYEQYF
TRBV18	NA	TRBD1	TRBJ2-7	TGTGCCAGCTCACCCGCAGGGGGATACGAGCAGTACTTC	CASSPAGGYEQYF
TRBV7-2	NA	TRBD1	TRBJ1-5	TGTGCCAGCAGCCAACGACAGGGCGGCAATCAGCCCCAGCATTTT	CASSQRQGGNQPQHF
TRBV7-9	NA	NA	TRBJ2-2	TGTGCCAGCAGCCATCCCACAGGGACCGGGGAGCTGTTTTTT	CASSHPTGTGELFF
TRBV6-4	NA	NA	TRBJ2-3	TGTGCCAGCAGTGTCACCTTTACAGATACGCAGTATTTT	CASSVTFTDTQYF
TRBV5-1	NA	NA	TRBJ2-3	TGCGCCAGCAGCTTCTTGGGGCAGGGAAGCACAGATACGCAGTATTTT	CASSFLGQGSTDTQYF
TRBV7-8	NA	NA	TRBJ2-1	TGTGCCAGCAGCTTAGGCTACCATAGGAGTGGGCAGTTCTTC	CASSLGYHRSGQFF
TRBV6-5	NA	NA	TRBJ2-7	TGTGCCAGCAGTTACGGGGCGGAGGATTACGAGCAGTACTTC	CASSYGAEDYEQYF
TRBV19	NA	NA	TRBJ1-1	TGTGCCAGTAGCGTTGAGCAGAACACTGAAGCTTTCTTT	CASSVEQNTEAFF
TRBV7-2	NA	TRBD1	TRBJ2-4	TGTGCCAGCAGCGCAACCTCGGGACAGGGGTACTTC	CASSATSGQGYF
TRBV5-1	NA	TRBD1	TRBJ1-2	TGCGCCAGCAGCGAAGGGCAGGGGGCAGGCTATGGCTACACCTTC	CASSEGQGAGYGYTF
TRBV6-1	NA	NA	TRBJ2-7	TGTGCCAGCAGTGAAGCGGGGGTTGGGGACGAGCAGTACTTC	CASSEAGVGDEQYF